This TCR beta chain originates from a study of blood T cell repertoires in COVID-19. Study-level information: Collection of acute and convalescent COVID-19 samples took place in the United States, Italy and Spain.

In the original workflow: For nucleated cells, counts were estimated from reference gene primer amplification. Data came from immunoSEQ multiplex PCR; TCRdb stores just in-frame clones and leaves some out. V, J and clone size are those of that table, while D and trimming were read from the DNA. The sample lists 20,000 to 30,000 clones, 80% to 90% occurring once. The TCR comes from a man between 65 and 85 years old in a cohort sampled during active COVID-19. The sequenced sample consisted of peripheral blood.

CDR3 nucleotide sequence: TGCGCCAGCAGCCTGACTCGGACAGGGGGCGCGGGCGAGCAGTACTTC. Translated: CASSLTRTGGAGEQYF. V is TRBV5-1 and J is TRBJ2-7; 11 positions match TRBD1. The CDR3 length is 16 residues. The germline gives CDR1 SGHRS, CDR2 YFSETQ. Losses at the gene ends were 4 bases for V and 6 bases for J; bases not matched to a gene: 12.